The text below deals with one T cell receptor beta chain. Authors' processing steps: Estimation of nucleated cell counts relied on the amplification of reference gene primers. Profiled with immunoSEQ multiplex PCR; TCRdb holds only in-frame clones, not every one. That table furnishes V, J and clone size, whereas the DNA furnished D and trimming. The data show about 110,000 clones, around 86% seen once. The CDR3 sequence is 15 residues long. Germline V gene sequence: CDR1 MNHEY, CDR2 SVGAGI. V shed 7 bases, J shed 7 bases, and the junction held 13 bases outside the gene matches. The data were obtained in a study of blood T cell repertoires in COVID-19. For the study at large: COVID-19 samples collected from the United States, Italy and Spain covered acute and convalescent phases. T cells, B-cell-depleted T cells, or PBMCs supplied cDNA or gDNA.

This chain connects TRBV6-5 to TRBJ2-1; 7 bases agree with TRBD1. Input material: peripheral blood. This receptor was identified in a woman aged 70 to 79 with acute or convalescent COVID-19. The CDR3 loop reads CASKGGRSQINEQFF. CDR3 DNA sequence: TGTGCCAGCAAAGGGGGCCGGTCGCAGATTAATGAGCAGTTCTTC.